This paragraph reports one T cell receptor (beta chain). V dropped 1 base and J dropped 7 bases, with 11 bases sitting between them. The CDR3 length is 14 residues. Per germline, CDR1 SGHNT and CDR2 YENEEA. Authors' data handling: Reference gene primer amplification gave estimated nucleated cell counts. TCRdb's copy holds only in-frame clones and misses some; the assay was immunoSEQ multiplex PCR. V, J and clone size derive from that table, while D and trimming were established from the DNA sequence. The sample contains 200,000 to 300,000 clones, about 85% of which appear only once. The sample comes from a study of blood T cell repertoires in COVID-19. About the research overall: From the United States, Italy and Spain came samples of acute and convalescent COVID-19. The cDNA or gDNA used as material had been derived from T cells, B-cell-depleted T cells, or PBMCs.

This rearrangement joins TRBV11-3 to TRBJ2-4, with D unclear. The receptor comes from a woman aged 55-75 years with active or convalescent COVID-19. Material for sequencing was peripheral blood. The CDR3 reads CASSLAGQRNIQYF. CDR3 sequence (DNA): TGTGCCAGCAGCTTAGCCGGCCAGAGGAACATTCAGTACTTC.